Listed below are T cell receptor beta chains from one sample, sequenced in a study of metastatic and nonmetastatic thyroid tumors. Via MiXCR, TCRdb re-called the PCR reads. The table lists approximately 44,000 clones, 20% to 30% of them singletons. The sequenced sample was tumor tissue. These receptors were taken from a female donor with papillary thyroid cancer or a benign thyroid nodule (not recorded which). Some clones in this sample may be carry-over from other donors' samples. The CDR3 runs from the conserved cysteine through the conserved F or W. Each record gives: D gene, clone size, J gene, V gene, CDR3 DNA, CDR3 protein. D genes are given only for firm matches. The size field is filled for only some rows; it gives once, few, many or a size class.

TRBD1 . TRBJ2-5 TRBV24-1 TGTGCCACCAGTGATCGGACAGGGGGTTGGGAGACCCAGTACTTC CATSDRTGGWETQYF
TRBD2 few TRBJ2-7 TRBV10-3 TGTGCCATCGCGGGGGGCTACGAGCAGTACTTC CAIAGGYEQYF
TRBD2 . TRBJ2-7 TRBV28 TGTGCCAGCAGTCCCCAGGGACTAAGCTCCTACGAGCAGTACTTC CASSPQGLSSYEQYF
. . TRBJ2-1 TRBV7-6 TGTGCCAGCAGCTTAGCACCAGGGGCGTATGCCCAAACCTCCTACAATGAGCAGTTCTTC CASSLAPGAYAQTSYNEQFF
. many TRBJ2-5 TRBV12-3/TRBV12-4 TGTGCCAGCAGATCAGGGTCCAAGATAGAGACCCAGTACTTC CASRSGSKIETQYF
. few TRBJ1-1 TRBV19 TGTGCCAGTAGTATGATGGGATCGAACACTGAAGCTTTCTTT CASSMMGSNTEAFF
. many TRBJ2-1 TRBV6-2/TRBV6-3 TGTGCCAGCAGTTACGCGACAGGAGGCTATGAGCAGTTCTTC CASSYATGGYEQFF
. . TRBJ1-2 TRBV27 TGTGCCAGCAGTTTGACGGGGAATGGCTACACCTTC CASSLTGNGYTF
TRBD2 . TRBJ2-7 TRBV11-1 TGTGCCAGCAGCTTAGCGAGTGCGGGAGAGATACACGAGCAGTACTTC CASSLASAGEIHEQYF
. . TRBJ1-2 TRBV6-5 TGTGCCAGCAGTTACTCGGGGGGAGAGGGCTACACCTTC CASSYSGGEGYTF
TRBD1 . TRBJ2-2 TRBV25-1 TGTGCCAGCAGCCCCGGGTCGGGACAGGGCTCCGGGGAGCTGTTTTTT CASSPGSGQGSGELFF
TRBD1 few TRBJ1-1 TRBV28 TGTGCCAGCAGTTTCCCCGCAGGGGGCCGTGCTGGGGGCACTGAAGCTTTCTTT CASSFPAGGRAGGTEAFF
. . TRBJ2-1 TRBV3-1 TGTGCCAGCAGCCCCGGACCGGGACGGAAGATATACAATGAGCAGTTCTTC CASSPGPGRKIYNEQFF
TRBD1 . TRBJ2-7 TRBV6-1 TGTGCCAGCCGAAAGGACAGGGACGAGCAGTACTTC CASRKDRDEQYF
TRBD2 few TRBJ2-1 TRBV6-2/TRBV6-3 TGTGCCAGCAGTTACTCGCGGACTAGCGGCAATGAGCAGTTCTTC CASSYSRTSGNEQFF
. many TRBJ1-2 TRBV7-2 TGTGCCAGCCTGGGGGGAAACAGTGGATTTAACTATGGCTACACCTTC CASLGGNSGFNYGYTF
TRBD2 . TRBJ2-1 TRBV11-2 TGTGCCAGCAGCCCCCGACTAGCGGGAGGGTACAATGAGCAGTTCTTC CASSPRLAGGYNEQFF
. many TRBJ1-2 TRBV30 TGTGCCTGGTTGCCGGCCGGCCCGAACTATGGCTACACCTTC CAWLPAGPNYGYTF
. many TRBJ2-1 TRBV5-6 TGTGCCAGCAGCTTGGGAAGGGATACGTTCTTC CASSLGRDTFF
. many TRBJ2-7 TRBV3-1 TGTGCCAGCAGCCAAGCGGCGGGCGGCCTGGAGCAGTACTTC CASSQAAGGLEQYF
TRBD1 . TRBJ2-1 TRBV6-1 TGTGCCAGCAGGGACAGGAGCACCTACAATGAGCAGTTCTTC CASRDRSTYNEQFF
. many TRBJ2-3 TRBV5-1 TGCGCCAGCAGTGGGGTTAACACAGATACGCAGTATTTT CASSGVNTDTQYF
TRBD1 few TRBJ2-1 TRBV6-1 TGTGCCAGCAGTGCGGGACAGGGGGGGCCTGAGTTCTTC CASSAGQGGPEFF
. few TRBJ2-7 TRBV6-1 TGTGCCAGGAAGAGGACAGTACCAGTTTACGAGCAGTACTTC CARKRTVPVYEQYF
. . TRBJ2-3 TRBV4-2 TGTGCCAGCAGCCAAGGACAGAACACAGATACGCAGTATTTT CASSQGQNTDTQYF
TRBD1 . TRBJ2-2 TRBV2 TGTGCCAGCAGGGACAGGGTGAACACCGGGGAGCTGTTTTTT CASRDRVNTGELFF
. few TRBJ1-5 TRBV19 TGTGCCAGTAGTATCCAGGGGCATCAGCCCCAGCATTTT CASSIQGHQPQHF
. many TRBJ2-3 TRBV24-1 TGTGCCACCAGTGACTCGGACTCACCGGCCACAGATACGCAGTATTTT CATSDSDSPATDTQYF
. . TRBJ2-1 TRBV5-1 TGCGCCAGCAGCTTGGATGCGGGCTCCTACAATGAGCAGTTCTTC CASSLDAGSYNEQFF
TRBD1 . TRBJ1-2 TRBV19 TGTGCCAGTACCCTGGGACAGGGGGCTAGCTATGGCTACACCTTC CASTLGQGASYGYTF
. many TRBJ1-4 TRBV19 TGTGCCAGTAGTAAGAACAGGGTAGGGTATGAAAAACTGTTTTTT CASSKNRVGYEKLFF
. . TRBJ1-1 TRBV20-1 TGCAGTGCTCCAGTGAACACTGAAGCTTTCTTT CSAPVNTEAFF
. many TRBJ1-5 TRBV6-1 TGTGCCAGTAAGGCAGGGGCCCTCAATCAGCCCCAGCATTTT CASKAGALNQPQHF
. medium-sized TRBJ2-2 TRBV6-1 TGTGCCAGCAGTGTCTCGGGGGCCACCGGGGAGCTGTTTTTT CASSVSGATGELFF
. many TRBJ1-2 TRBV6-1 TGTGCCAGCAGTCAGGAAGGCTACGGCTACACCTTC CASSQEGYGYTF
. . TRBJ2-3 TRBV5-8 TGTGCCAGCAGCTTGGAGGGAGATGGTACAGATACGCAGTATTTT CASSLEGDGTDTQYF
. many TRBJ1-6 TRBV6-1 TGTGCCAGCAGTGCTCTAGACATACGGAGGAATTCACCCCTCCACTTT CASSALDIRRNSPLHF
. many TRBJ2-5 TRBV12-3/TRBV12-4 TGTGCCAGCAGTTTAGGGAGGGAAGAGACCCAGTACTTC CASSLGREETQYF
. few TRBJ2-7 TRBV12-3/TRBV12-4 TGTGCCAGCAGACACGGGAAAGGATCATACGAGCAGTACTTC CASRHGKGSYEQYF
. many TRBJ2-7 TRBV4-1 TGCGCCAGCAGCCAAGTTCCGGGAGAGGGGCAGTACTTC CASSQVPGEGQYF
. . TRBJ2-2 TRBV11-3 TGTGCCTCCTCCGTGACCACGAACACCGGGGAGCTGTTTTTT CASSVTTNTGELFF
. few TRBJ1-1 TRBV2 TGTGCCAGCAGCGCTTTGGAGAACAGTGAAGCTTTCTTT CASSALENSEAFF
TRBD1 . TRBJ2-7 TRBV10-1 TGCGCCAGCAGTGATCCGGGACAGGGTATCTACGAGCAGTACTTC CASSDPGQGIYEQYF
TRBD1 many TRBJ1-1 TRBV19 TGTGCCAGTAGTATCAGGACAGGGCTAAGGATGAACACTGAAGCTTTCTTT CASSIRTGLRMNTEAFF
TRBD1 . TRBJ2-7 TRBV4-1 TGCGCCAGCAGCCAAGATCCTGCAGGGGGTCCCTACGAGCAGTACTTC CASSQDPAGGPYEQYF
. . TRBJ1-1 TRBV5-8 TGTGCCAGCACCCCCCGGGCCTTGAACACTGAAGCTTTCTTT CASTPRALNTEAFF
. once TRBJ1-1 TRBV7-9 TGTGCCAGCAGTCAACAGGGAAGGGACACTGAAGCTTTCTTT CASSQQGRDTEAFF
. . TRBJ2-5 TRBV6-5 TGTGCCAGCAGTTACTCCGCCTGGGCGCCAGAGACCCAGTACTTC CASSYSAWAPETQYF
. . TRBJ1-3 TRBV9 TGTGCCAGCAGCTCCCGGCCCGGCGAATTTCCTGGAAACACCATATATTTT CASSSRPGEFPGNTIYF
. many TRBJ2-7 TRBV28 TGTGCCAGCAGTCCTACAGGAACTAAATATTACGAGCAGTACTTC CASSPTGTKYYEQYF
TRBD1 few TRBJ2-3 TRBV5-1 TGCGCCAGCAGCCGGACAGGGGGCGAGCTCGGCACAGATACGCAGTATTTT CASSRTGGELGTDTQYF
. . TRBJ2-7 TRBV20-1 TGCAGTGCTTTACTAGGGCTGTCCTACGAGCAGTACTTC CSALLGLSYEQYF
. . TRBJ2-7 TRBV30 TGTGCCTGGAGCCCCTGGGGTCGGGAGCAGTACTTC CAWSPWGREQYF
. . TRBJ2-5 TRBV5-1 TGCGCCAGCAGCTTGGCTCCCGTGACAGACTTCCAAGAGACCCAGTACTTC CASSLAPVTDFQETQYF
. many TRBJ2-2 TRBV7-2 TGTGCCAGCAGCTTAGGAGGGGGCGGGGCCGGGGAGCTGTTTTTT CASSLGGGGAGELFF
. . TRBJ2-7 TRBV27 TGTCCCAGCAGTTTATCGATGTCAGGGAGCTCCTACGAGCAGTACTTC CPSSLSMSGSSYEQYF
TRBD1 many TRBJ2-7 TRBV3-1 TGTGCCAGCAGCCAACGAGACAGGGTCTCCTACGAGCAGTACTTC CASSQRDRVSYEQYF